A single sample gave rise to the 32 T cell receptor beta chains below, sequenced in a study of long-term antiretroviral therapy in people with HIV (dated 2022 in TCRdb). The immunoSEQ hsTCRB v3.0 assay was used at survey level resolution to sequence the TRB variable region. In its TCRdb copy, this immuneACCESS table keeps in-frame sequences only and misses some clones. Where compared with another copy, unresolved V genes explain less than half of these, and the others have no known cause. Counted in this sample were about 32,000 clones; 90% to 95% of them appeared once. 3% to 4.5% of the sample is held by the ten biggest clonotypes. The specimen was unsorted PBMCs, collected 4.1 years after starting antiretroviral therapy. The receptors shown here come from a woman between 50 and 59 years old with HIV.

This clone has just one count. The CDR3 protein is CASRVGVLTNEKLFF. CDR3 DNA: TGTGCCAGCCGAGTAGGGGTTTTAACTAATGAAAAACTGTTTTTT. The chain uses TRBV27 and TRBJ1-4; perhaps TRBD1 as D (5 bases). This CDR3 spans 15 amino acids. Germline V gene lookup returns CDR1 MNHEY and CDR2 SMNVEV (reference sequence). Trimming stripped 8 bases from V and 1 base from J, with 14 bases between.

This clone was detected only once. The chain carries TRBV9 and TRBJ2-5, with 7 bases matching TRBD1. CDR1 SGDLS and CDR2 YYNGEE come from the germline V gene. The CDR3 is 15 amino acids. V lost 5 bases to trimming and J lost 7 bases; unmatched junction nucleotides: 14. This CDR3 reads CASSEQGMEIGTQYF. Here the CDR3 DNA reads TGTGCCAGCAGTGAACAGGGGATGGAAATTGGGACCCAGTACTTC.

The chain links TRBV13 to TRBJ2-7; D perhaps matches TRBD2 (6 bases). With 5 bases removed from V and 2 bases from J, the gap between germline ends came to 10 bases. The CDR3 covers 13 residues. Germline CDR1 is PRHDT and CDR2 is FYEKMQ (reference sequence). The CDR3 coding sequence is TGTGCCAGCAGCGAGGGACTTACCTACGAGCAGTACTTC. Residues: CASSEGLTYEQYF.

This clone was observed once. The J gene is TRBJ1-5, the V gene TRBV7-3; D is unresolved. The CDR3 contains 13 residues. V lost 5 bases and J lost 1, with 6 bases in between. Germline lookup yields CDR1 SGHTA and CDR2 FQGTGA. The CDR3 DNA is TGTGCCAGCAGCGCAAACAGCAATCAGCCCCAGCATTTT. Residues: CASSANSNQPQHF.

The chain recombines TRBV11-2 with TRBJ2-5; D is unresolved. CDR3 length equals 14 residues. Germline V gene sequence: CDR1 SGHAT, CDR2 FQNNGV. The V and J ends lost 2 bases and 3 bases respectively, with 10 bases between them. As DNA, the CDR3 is TGTGCCAGCAGCTTAAACTACGGCGAAGAGACCCAGTACTTC. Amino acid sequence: CASSLNYGEETQYF.

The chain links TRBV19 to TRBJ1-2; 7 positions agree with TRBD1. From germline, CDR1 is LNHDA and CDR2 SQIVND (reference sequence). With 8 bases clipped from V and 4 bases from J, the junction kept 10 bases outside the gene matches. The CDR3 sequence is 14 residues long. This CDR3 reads CASLAPGQLYGYTF. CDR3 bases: TGTGCCAGTCTCGCCCCGGGACAGCTCTATGGCTACACCTTC.

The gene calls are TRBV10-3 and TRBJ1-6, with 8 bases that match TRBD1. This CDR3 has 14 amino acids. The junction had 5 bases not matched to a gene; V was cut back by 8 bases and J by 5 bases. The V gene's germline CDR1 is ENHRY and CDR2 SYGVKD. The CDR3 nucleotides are TGTGCCATCTGGGGACAGGTAGATAATTCACCCCTCCACTTT. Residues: CAIWGQVDNSPLHF.

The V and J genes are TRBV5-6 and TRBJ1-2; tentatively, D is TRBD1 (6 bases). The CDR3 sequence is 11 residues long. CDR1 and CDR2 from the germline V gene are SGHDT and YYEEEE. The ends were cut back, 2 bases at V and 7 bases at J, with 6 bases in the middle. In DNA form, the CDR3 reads TGTGCCAGCAGCTTACAGGGTGGCTACACCTTC. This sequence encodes CASSLQGGYTF.

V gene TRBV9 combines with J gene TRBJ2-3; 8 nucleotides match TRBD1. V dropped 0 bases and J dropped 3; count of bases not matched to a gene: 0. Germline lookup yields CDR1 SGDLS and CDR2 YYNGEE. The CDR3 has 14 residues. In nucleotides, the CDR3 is TGTGCCAGCAGCGTAGGACAGGGGACAGATACGCAGTATTTT. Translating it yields CASSVGQGTDTQYF.

CDR3 sequence reads: CASSPGPPGGYTF. DNA of the CDR3: TGTGCCAGCAGCCCGGGACCTCCTGGTGGCTACACCTTC. V is TRBV7-2 and J is TRBJ1-2; possibly TRBD1 for D (5 bases). V gave up 5 bases and J gave up 7 bases, with 14 bases separating them. This CDR3 has 13 residues. Germline CDR1 SGHTA, CDR2 FQGNSA.

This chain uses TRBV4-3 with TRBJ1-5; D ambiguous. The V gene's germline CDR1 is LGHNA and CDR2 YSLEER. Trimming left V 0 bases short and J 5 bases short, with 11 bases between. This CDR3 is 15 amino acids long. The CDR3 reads CASSQEAQYYQPQHF. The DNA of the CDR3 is TGCGCCAGCAGCCAAGAGGCGCAGTACTATCAGCCCCAGCATTTT.

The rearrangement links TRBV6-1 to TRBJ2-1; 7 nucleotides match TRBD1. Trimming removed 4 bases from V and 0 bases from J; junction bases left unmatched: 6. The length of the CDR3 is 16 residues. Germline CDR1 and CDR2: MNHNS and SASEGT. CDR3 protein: CASSGWDRSSYNEQFF. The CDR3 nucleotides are TGTGCCAGCAGTGGATGGGACAGAAGCTCCTACAATGAGCAGTTCTTC.

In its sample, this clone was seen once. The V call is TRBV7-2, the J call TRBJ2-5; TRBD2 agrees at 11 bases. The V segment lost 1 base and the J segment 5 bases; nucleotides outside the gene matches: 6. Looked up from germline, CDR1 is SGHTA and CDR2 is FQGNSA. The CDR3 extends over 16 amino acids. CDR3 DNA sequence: TGTGCCAGCAGCTTAGTTTCTAGCGGGGGGCACGAGACCCAGTACTTC. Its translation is CASSLVSSGGHETQYF.

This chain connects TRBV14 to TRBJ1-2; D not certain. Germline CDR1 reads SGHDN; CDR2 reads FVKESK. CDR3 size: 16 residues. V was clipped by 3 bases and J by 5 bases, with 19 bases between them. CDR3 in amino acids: CASSQPAHKVGYGYTF. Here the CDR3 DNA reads TGTGCCAGCAGCCAGCCCGCACATAAGGTGGGGTATGGCTACACCTTC.

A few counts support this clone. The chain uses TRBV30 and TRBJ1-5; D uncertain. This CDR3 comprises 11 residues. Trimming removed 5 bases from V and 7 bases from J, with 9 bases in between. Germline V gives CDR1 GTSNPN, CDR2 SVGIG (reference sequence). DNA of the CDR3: TGTGCCTGGTCAAAGGGCCAGCCCCAGCATTTT. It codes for CAWSKGQPQHF.

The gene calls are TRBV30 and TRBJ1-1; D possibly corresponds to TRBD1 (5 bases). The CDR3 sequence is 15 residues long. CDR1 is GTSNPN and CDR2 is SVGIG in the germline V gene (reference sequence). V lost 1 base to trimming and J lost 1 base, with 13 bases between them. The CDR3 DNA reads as TGTGCCTGGAGTGGATCCGACAGACAGAACACTGAAGCTTTCTTT. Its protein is CAWSGSDRQNTEAFF.

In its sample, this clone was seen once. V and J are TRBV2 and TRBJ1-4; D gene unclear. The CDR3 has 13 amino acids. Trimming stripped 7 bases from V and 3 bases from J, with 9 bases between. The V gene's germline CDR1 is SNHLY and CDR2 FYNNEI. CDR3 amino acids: CASKLGPNEKLFF. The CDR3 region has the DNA TGTGCCAGCAAATTGGGCCCTAATGAAAAACTGTTTTTT.

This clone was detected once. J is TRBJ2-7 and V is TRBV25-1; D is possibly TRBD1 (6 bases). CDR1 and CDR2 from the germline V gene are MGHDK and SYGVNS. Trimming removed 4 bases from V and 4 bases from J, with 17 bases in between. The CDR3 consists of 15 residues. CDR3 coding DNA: TGTGCCAGCAGTGGTTCAGGGATGGGGGCGTACGAGCAGTACTTC. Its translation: CASSGSGMGAYEQYF.

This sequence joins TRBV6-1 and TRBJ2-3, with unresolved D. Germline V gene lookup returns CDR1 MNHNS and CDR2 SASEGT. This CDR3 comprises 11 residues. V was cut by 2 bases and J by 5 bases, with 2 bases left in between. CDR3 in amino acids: CASSELDTQYF. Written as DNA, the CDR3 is TGTGCCAGCAGTGAACTAGATACGCAGTATTTT.

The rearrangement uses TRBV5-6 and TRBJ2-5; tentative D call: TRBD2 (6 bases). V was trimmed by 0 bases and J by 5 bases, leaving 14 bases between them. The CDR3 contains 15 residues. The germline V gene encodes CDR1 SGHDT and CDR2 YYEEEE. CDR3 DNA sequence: TGTGCCAGCAGCTTGGTTCGGGGTCGGGGGGAGACCCAGTACTTC. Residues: CASSLVRGRGETQYF.

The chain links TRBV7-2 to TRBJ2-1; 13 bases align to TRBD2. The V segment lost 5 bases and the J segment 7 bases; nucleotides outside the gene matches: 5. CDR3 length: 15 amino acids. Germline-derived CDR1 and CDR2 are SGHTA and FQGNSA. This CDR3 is CASSRTSGGVNEQFF. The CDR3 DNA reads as TGTGCCAGCAGCCGAACTAGCGGGGGGGTGAATGAGCAGTTCTTC. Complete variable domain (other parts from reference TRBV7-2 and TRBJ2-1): GAGVSQSPSNKVTEKGKDVELRCDPISGHTALYWYRQSLGQGLEFLIYFQGNSAPDKSGLPSDRFSAERTGGSVSTLTIQRTQQEDSAVYLCASSRTSGGVNEQFFGPGTRLTVL.

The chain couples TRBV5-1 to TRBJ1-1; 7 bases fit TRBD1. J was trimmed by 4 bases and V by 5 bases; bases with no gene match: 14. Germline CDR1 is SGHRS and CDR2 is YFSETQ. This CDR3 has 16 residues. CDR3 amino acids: CASRSDRVLRGTEAFF. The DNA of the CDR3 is TGCGCCAGCAGGTCCGACAGGGTCCTTCGGGGCACTGAAGCTTTCTTT.

In DNA, the CDR3 is TGTGCCAGCAGCCAGCGGGGGGGATCCTACAATGAGCAGTTCTTC. It is translated as CASSQRGGSYNEQFF. The chain joins TRBV11-1 to TRBJ2-1; 10 nucleotides align to TRBD2. J was trimmed by 1 base and V by 5 bases; bases with no gene match: 2. Germline CDR1 and CDR2: SGHAT and FQDESV (reference sequence). The CDR3 has 15 amino acids.

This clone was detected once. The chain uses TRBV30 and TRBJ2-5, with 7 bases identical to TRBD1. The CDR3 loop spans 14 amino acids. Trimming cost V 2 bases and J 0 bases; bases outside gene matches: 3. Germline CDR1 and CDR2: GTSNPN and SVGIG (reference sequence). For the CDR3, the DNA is TGTGCCTGGAGTACGGGACAGTACCAAGAGACCCAGTACTTC. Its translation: CAWSTGQYQETQYF.

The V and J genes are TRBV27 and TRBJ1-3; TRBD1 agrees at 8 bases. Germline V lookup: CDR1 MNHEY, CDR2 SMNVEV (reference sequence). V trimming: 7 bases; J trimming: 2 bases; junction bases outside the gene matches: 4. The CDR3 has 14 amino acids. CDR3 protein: CASMPTGAGNTIYF. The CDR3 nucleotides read TGTGCCAGCATGCCGACAGGGGCTGGAAACACCATATATTTT.

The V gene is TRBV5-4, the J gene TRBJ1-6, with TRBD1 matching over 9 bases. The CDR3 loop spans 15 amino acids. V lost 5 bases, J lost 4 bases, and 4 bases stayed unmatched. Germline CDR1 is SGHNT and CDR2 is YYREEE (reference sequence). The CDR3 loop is CASRPGTGYNSPLHF. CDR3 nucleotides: TGTGCCAGCAGACCCGGGACAGGGTATAATTCACCCCTCCACTTT.

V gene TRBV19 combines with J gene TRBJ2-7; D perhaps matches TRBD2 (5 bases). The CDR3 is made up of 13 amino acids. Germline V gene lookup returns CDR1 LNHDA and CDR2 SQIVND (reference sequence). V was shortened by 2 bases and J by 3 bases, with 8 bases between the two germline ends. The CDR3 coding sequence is TGTGCCAGTAGTATACTAGCCAGCTACGAGCAGTACTTC. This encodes CASSILASYEQYF. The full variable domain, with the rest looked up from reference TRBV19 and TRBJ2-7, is DGGITQSPKYLFRKEGQNVTLSCEQNLNHDAMYWYRQDPGQGLRLIYYSQIVNDFQKGDIAEGYSVSREKKESFPLTVTSAQKNPTAFYLCASSILASYEQYFGPGTRLTVT.

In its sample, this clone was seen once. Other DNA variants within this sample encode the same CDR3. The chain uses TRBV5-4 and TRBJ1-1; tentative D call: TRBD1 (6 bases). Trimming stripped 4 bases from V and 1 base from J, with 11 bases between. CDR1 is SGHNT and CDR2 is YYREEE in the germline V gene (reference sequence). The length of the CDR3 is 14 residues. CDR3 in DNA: TGTGCCAGCAGCCTCCAGGGGAAGAACACTGAAGCTTTCTTT. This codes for CASSLQGKNTEAFF.

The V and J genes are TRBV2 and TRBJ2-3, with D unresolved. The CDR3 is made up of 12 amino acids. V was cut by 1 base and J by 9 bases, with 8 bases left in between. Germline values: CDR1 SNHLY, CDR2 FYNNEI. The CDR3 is CASSEGKQTQYF. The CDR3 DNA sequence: TGTGCCAGCAGTGAAGGGAAGCAGACGCAGTATTTT.

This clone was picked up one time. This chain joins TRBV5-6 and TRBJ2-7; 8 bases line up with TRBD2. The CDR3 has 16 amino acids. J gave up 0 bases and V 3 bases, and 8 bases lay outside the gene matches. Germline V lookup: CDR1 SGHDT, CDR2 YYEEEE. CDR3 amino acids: CASSWSGGASSYEQYF. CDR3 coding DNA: TGTGCCAGCAGCTGGTCGGGGGGGGCGAGCTCCTACGAGCAGTACTTC.

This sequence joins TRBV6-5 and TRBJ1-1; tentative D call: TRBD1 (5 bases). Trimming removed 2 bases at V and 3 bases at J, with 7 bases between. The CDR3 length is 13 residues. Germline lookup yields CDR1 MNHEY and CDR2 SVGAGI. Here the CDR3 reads CASSYLGDTEAFF. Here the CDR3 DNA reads TGTGCCAGCAGTTACCTGGGGGACACTGAAGCTTTCTTT.

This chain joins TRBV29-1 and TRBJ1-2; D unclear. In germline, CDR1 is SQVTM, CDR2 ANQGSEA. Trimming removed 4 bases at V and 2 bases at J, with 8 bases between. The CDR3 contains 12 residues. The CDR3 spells CSVGRNNYGYTF. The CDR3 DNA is TGCAGCGTTGGCAGGAACAACTATGGCTACACCTTC.